This TCR beta chain was obtained from a study of blood T cell repertoires in COVID-19. The data were produced by immunoSEQ multiplex PCR, yet TCRdb's version contains in-frame clones alone and is incomplete. This table has 160,000 or so clones, roughly 84% appearing once. With 5 bases clipped from V and 8 bases from J, the junction kept 7 bases outside the gene matches. This CDR3 contains 13 residues. The V gene's germline CDR1 is LGHDT and CDR2 YNNKEL (reference sequence). The sequencing input was peripheral blood. The clonotype was recovered from a woman in her fifties or sixties with COVID-19, enrolled during active disease. The J gene is TRBJ2-3, the V gene TRBV3-1 (or the pseudogene TRBV3-2); 7 bases are shared with TRBD2. The CDR3 nucleotides read TGTGCCAGCAGCTCACGGGGGGTCGTTACGCAGTATTTT. It translates to CASSSRGVVTQYF.